The 9 T cell receptor beta chains in this list originate from one sample, sequenced in a study of siplizumab effects on memory and regulatory T cells. Only in-frame clones appear in the TCRdb table, and some are missing; sequencing was by immunoSEQ multiplex PCR. Among 75,000 to 95,000 clones, over 80% were seen once, and the ten largest hold over 12%. Sequenced: CD4+ T cells sorted from blood. These receptors were collected from a human donor in good health.

The J gene is TRBJ2-5, the V gene TRBV10-3; 7 bases agree with TRBD2. Germline CDR1 and CDR2: ENHRY and SYGVKD. This CDR3 spans 17 amino acids. J gave up 5 bases and V 2 bases, and 14 bases lay outside the gene matches. The CDR3 DNA follows: TGTGCCATCAGTGAGGGCGTAGGTGGCGGGAGTGGCGAGACCCAGTACTTC. Translation gives CAISEGVGGGSGETQYF.

J is TRBJ2-1 and V is TRBV7-9; D remains ambiguous. Germline-derived CDR1 and CDR2 are SEHNR and FQNEAQ (reference sequence). The CDR3 spans 15 residues. V lost 0 bases and J 0 bases, leaving 6 bases between the germline ends. CDR3 in amino acids: CASSLAVSSYNEQFF. In DNA, the CDR3 is TGTGCCAGCAGCTTAGCGGTGAGCTCCTACAATGAGCAGTTCTTC.

The chain couples TRBV4-3 to TRBJ2-1; D is possibly TRBD2 (6 bases). Trimming removed 0 bases from V and 8 bases from J, with 17 bases in between. The germline CDR1 and CDR2 sequences are LGHNA and YSLEER. The CDR3 loop spans 16 amino acids. In DNA, the CDR3 is TGCGCCAGCAGCCAAGATCAGCTGGGAGGTACCGATGAGCAGTTCTTC. This gives the protein CASSQDQLGGTDEQFF.

The chain uses TRBV5-1 and TRBJ2-2; no clear D. Germline V gene sequence: CDR1 SGHRS, CDR2 YFSETQ. CDR3 size: 12 residues. Between the trimmed V and J ends, which lost 5 bases and 2 bases, there was a span of 4 bases. The CDR3 reads CASSFNTGELFF. CDR3 sequence (DNA): TGCGCCAGCAGTTTTAACACCGGGGAGCTGTTTTTT.

The V call is TRBV6-1, the J call TRBJ1-2; 7 bases align to TRBD1. CDR3 length equals 15 residues. J gave up 1 base and V 6 bases, and 8 bases lay outside the gene matches. CDR1 and CDR2 from the germline V gene are MNHNS and SASEGT. The CDR3 sequence: CASRPFTGVNYGYTF. CDR3 DNA: TGTGCCAGCAGGCCCTTTACAGGGGTTAACTATGGCTACACCTTC.

The rearrangement joins TRBV6-6 to TRBJ2-7; D ambiguous. The V gene lost 5 bases and the J gene lost 1 base, with 6 bases spanning the gap. The CDR3 sequence is 12 residues long. Looked up from germline, CDR1 is MNHNY and CDR2 is SVGAGI (reference sequence). CDR3 residues: CASSLPSYEQYF. The CDR3 region has the DNA TGTGCCAGCAGTCTCCCATCCTACGAGCAGTACTTC.

The chain is built from TRBV6-1 and TRBJ1-2, with 9 bases matching TRBD1. Germline CDR1 reads MNHNS; CDR2 reads SASEGT. This CDR3 contains 14 residues. V lost 5 bases and J lost 7; bases outside the gene matches: 8. Here the CDR3 reads CASSSSRTGAGYTF. DNA for the CDR3: TGTGCCAGCAGTTCCTCAAGGACAGGGGCTGGCTACACCTTC.

This clone appeared a single time. The chain combines TRBV4-1 with TRBJ2-7, with 10 positions matching TRBD2. V was pared by 0 bases and J by 11 bases, with 16 bases of the junction left unmatched. Germline loops: CDR1 MGHRA, CDR2 YSYEKL. The CDR3 totals 17 residues. The CDR3 here is CASSQEGGKSGRVRKYF. The CDR3 nucleotides are TGCGCCAGCAGCCAAGAAGGGGGGAAAAGCGGGAGGGTGAGGAAGTACTTC.

The chain employs TRBV6-1 and TRBJ2-5, with 12 bases matching TRBD1. Germline loops: CDR1 MNHNS, CDR2 SASEGT. The CDR3 length is 14 residues. The V segment lost 8 bases and the J segment 7 bases; nucleotides outside the gene matches: 8. CDR3 in amino acids: CASGDRGQSVTQYF. CDR3 DNA: TGTGCCAGCGGGGACAGGGGGCAAAGTGTGACCCAGTACTTC.